One and the same sample provided the 2 T cell receptor beta chains below, sequenced in a study of blood T cell repertoires in COVID-19. The method was immunoSEQ multiplex PCR; TCRdb's version includes in-frame clones alone and lacks a portion of them. The sample lists some 64,000 clones, about four fifths occurring once. The source material was peripheral blood. These receptors were taken from a human donor in a cohort sampled during active COVID-19.

The genes are TRBV6-6 and TRBJ2-7, with D maybe TRBD1 (6 bases). CDR3 length: 15 residues. Trimming cost V 5 bases and J 0 bases, with 14 bases left between them. CDR1 and CDR2 (germline): MNHNY, SVGAGI (reference sequence). The CDR3 loop reads CASSDGADSSYEQYF. Written as DNA, the CDR3 is TGTGCCAGCAGTGACGGTGCGGACAGCTCCTACGAGCAGTACTTC.

This chain uses TRBV19 with TRBJ1-1; 9 positions agree with TRBD1. Germline CDR1 and CDR2: LNHDA and SQIVND (reference sequence). CDR3 length: 14 amino acids. The trim removed 3 bases at V and 1 base at J, leaving 0 bases unmatched. CDR3 region: CASSMGQGNTEAFF. CDR3 bases: TGTGCCAGTAGTATGGGACAGGGGAACACTGAAGCTTTCTTT.